The text below deals with one T cell receptor (beta chain). This specimen comes from a study of T cell changes during pregnancy in multiple sclerosis. The protocol was immunoSEQ multiplex PCR, while the TCRdb copy is restricted to in-frame clones and leaves out a portion. Found here are around 75,000 clones, nearly 95% of them singletons; the top ten hold less than 0.15%. The germline gives CDR1 MNHEY, CDR2 SVGAGI. V lost 6 bases and J lost 9; bases outside the gene matches: 5. The length of the CDR3 is 12 residues. This TCR derives from a female donor with multiple sclerosis, enrolled in a pregnancy study. The chain has TRBV6-5 and TRBJ1-2; 9 bases are a match to TRBD1. This material consisted of CD4+ T cells from peripheral blood mononuclear cells, taken after pregnancy. CDR3 in amino acids: CASSGQGRSYTF. The DNA for the CDR3 is TGTGCCAGCAGCGGACAGGGGAGGAGCTACACCTTC.